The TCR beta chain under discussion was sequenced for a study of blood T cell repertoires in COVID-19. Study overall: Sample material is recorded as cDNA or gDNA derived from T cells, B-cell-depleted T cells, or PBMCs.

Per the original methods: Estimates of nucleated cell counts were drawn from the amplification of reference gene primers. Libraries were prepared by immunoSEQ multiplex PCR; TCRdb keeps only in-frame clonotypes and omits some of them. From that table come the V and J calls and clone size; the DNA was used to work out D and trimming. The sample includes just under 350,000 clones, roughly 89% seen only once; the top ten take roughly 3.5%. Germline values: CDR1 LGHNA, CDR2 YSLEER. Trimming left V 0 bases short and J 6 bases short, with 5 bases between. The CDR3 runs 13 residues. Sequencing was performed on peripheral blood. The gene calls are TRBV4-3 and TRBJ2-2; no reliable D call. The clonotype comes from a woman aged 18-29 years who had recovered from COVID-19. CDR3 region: CASSQDQAGELFF. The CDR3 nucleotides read TGCGCCAGCAGCCAAGATCAGGCCGGGGAGCTGTTTTTT.